This T cell receptor beta chain stems from a study of blood T cell repertoires in COVID-19. Per the authors' pipeline: Estimates of nucleated cell counts were drawn from the amplification of reference gene primers. TCRdb's copy holds only in-frame clones and misses some; the assay was immunoSEQ multiplex PCR. That table furnishes V, J and clone size, whereas the DNA furnished D and trimming. This sample has hundreds of thousands of clones; about 88% occur once, and the top ten carry about 7.1%. Germline CDR1 reads SGHTA; CDR2 reads FQGNSA. This CDR3 has 15 residues. V was trimmed by 1 base and J by 7 bases, leaving 13 bases between them. Seattle-derived patients entered the study during active infection and were followed longitudinally.

The source is a woman aged 55-75 years with COVID-19, enrolled during active disease. The chain has TRBV7-2 and TRBJ1-4, with D perhaps TRBD1 (5 bases). Sequencing was carried out using peripheral blood. CDR3 amino acids: CASSLVGAPSEKLFF. The CDR3 DNA follows: TGTGCCAGCAGCTTAGTTGGGGCCCCCAGTGAAAAACTGTTTTTT. The variable domain in full, with the rest retrieved from reference TRBV7-2 and TRBJ1-4, is GAGVSQSPSNKVTEKGKDVELRCDPISGHTALYWYRQSLGQGLEFLIYFQGNSAPDKSGLPSDRFSAERTGGSVSTLTIQRTQQEDSAVYLCASSLVGAPSEKLFFGSGTQLSVL.